This TCR beta chain was retrieved from a study of blood T cell repertoires in COVID-19. Assay used: immunoSEQ multiplex PCR; TCRdb lists only in-frame clones, some missing. The repertoire holds a few hundred thousand clones, with over 75% as singletons. This CDR3 comprises 15 residues. Trimming cost V 4 bases and J 6 bases; bases outside gene matches: 10. Germline V gives CDR1 MDHEN, CDR2 SYDVKM. This clonotype was obtained from a man aged 35 to 55 with active or convalescent COVID-19. The V gene is TRBV28, the J gene TRBJ2-3; the match to TRBD1 covers 7 bases. Sequenced sample: peripheral blood. The CDR3 DNA reads as TGTGCCAGCAGTTCAACAGGGGTGGGATGGGATACGCAGTATTTT. Its translation is CASSSTGVGWDTQYF.